This T cell receptor (beta chain) was obtained from a study of identical twins (dated by TCRdb to 2015 to 2016). As for the study more broadly: To test whether fetal clonotypes persist, this study deep-sequenced TCR alpha and beta repertoires from monozygotic twins, from unrelated adults of various ages, and from cord blood. To rule out contamination, replicate twin experiments were performed at different times with different library preparation protocols. The paper's findings and limits, for the study overall: A weaker excess of twin sharing was found in beta out-of-frame sequences because the signal-to-noise ratio was lowered by fewer shared sequences. In monozygotic twins, recombination models systematically underestimated out-of-frame TCR alpha sharing, but the models matched the sharing seen between unrelated individuals. Invariant T cells such as MAIT and iNKT could partly confound zero-insertion analyses, though diverse VJ usage argued against this for most clonotypes. Compared with coincidental sharing between unrelated individuals, out-of-frame TCR alpha sequences shared between twins had an excess of sequences with low generation probability. Abundant cord blood beta clonotypes had fewer insertions, young adult naive repertoires showed a similar but weaker trend, and memory repertoires showed no such trend. Because the same donors could not be followed over many years, the conclusions relied on cross-sectional statistical analysis.

Every donor in the study was a healthy Caucasian. Taken from the germline V gene, the CDR1 and CDR2 loops are MNHNS and SASEGT. Trimming takes 3 bases from V and 5 bases from J, and the germline ends sit 13 bases apart. The CDR3 starts with the cysteine, ends with the phenylalanine, and has 14 residues. The DNA shown is the 42-base CDR3, in frame from base 1. In regard to this clonotype: Its antigen is not yet known. Per-base quality was not reported, and no clone a single base away is much larger than it.

The library relied on 5' RACE. The run used an Illumina HiSeq 2000. A universal primer binding site was introduced by template switching, and a unique molecular identifier was present in the final cDNA, enabling accurate counting of TCR cDNA molecules. Specific primers in the conserved constant-segment region were used to synthesize first-strand cDNA for TCR alpha and beta chains. To control for contamination, each cDNA library was double barcoded with a SMART-Mk sample barcode plus Illumina barcodes. Two successive PCR steps introduced TruSeq adapter sequences along with Illumina sample barcodes. Sequencing of the TCR alpha and beta cDNA libraries was done on the Illumina HiSeq platform using custom primers. In the source study's methods: Unique molecular identifiers were extracted from raw reads with MiGEC, and CDR3 positions were determined with MiXCR. Recombination models were inferred per individual with the repgenHMM and IGoR tools using an EM algorithm. Shared clonotype analysis was performed with the tcR package in R, normalizing sharing by the product of cloneset sizes. Out-of-frame nonproductive sequences were analyzed to study raw recombination free of thymic and clonal selection effects. Clones were called with MiXCR by TCRdb after fastp trimmed the public reads at Q25, and only in-frame beta chains were retained. Rows are unified per CDR3 protein, each entry keeping the most common DNA and genes. TCRdb's processing, not the authors', yielded these V and J calls. The sample profile shows some 1,700,000 distinct CDR3 sequences; about 31% of them were found once. The ten largest clones add up to around 0.25% of the sample.

The sample consisted of cord blood. The source is a newborn girl in good health. The V and J genes are TRBV6-1 and TRBJ1-2, with no confidently assigned D gene. CDR3 loop: CASSDRRVGYGYTF. The bases are TGTGCCAGCAGTGATCGGCGGGTCGGGTATGGCTACACCTTC.